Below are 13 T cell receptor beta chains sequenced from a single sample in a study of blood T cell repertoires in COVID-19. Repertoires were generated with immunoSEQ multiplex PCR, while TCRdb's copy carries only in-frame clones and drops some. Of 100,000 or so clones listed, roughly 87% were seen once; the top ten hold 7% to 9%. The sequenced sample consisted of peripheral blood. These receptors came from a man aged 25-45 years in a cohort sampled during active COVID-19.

The CDR3, as DNA: TGCAGCGCTACTAAAGACTCAGGGGGCCGAGCTATTGGCTACACCTTC. Translation gives CSATKDSGGRAIGYTF. V and J are TRBV29-1 and TRBJ1-2; 8 nucleotides match TRBD1. This CDR3 has 16 residues. CDR1 is SQVTM and CDR2 is ANQGSEA in the germline V gene. Trimming took 7 bases from V and 7 from J; bases not matched to a gene: 20.

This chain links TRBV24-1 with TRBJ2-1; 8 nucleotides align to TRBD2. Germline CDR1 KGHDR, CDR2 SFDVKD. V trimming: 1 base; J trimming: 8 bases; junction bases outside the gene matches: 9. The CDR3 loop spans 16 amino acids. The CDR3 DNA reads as TGTGCCACCAGTGATTTTAAAAGCGGGGGATGGTATGAGCAGTTCTTC. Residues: CATSDFKSGGWYEQFF.

The CDR3 region is CASSQASGTGLAGSYNEQFF. In DNA form, the CDR3 reads TGTGCCAGCAGCCAAGCCTCCGGGACTGGCCTGGCCGGGTCCTACAATGAGCAGTTCTTC. The chain joins TRBV3-1 (or the pseudogene TRBV3-2) to TRBJ2-1; perhaps TRBD2 as D (6 bases). The CDR3 runs 20 residues. Deletions cut 1 base from V and 1 base from J, with 23 bases between. CDR1 is LGHDT, CDR2 YNNKEL, per germline (reference sequence).

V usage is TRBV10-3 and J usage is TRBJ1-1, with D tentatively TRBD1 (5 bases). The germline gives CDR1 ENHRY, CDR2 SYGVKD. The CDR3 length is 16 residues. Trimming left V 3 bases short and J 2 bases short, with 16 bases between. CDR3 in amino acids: CAISDEGWGGNTEAFF. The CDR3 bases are TGTGCCATCAGTGATGAGGGATGGGGGGGAAACACTGAAGCTTTCTTT.

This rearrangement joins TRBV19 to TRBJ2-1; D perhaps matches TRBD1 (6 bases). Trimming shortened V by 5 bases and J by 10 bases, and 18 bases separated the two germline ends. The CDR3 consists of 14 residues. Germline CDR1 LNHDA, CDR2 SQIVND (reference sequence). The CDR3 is CASSPPYRVREQFF. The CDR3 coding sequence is TGTGCCAGTAGTCCCCCATACAGGGTCCGAGAGCAGTTCTTC.

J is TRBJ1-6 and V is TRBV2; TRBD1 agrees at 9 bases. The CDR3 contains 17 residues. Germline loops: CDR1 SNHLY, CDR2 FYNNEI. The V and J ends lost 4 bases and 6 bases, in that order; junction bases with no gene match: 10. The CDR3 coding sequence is TGTGCCAGCAGTGTAGTAGGCACAGGGGGCAGTAATTCACCCCTCCACTTT. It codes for CASSVVGTGGSNSPLHF.

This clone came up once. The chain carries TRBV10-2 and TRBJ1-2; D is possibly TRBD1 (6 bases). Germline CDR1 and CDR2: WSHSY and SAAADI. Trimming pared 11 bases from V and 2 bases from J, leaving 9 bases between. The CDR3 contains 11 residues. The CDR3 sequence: CAGQGNYGYTF. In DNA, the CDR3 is TGCGCCGGGCAGGGGAACTATGGCTACACCTTC.

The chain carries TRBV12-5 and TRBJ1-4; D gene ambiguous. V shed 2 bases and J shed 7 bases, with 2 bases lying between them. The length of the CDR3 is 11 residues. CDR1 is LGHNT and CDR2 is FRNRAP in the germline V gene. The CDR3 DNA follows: TGTGCTAGTGGTTTGCGTGAAAAACTGTTTTTT. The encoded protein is CASGLREKLFF.

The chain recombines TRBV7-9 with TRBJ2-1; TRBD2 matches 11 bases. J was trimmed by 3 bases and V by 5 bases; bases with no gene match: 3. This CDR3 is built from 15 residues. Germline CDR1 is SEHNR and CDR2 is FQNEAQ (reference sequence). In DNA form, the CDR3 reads TGTGCCAGCAGCATTAGCGGGGGGGGCTACAATGAGCAGTTCTTC. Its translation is CASSISGGGYNEQFF.

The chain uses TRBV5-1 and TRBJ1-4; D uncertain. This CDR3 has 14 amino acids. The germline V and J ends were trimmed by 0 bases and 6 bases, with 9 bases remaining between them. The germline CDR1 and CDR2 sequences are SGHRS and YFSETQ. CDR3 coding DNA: TGCGCCAGCAGCTTGGGCAGGTGGGATGAAAAACTGTTTTTT. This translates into CASSLGRWDEKLFF.

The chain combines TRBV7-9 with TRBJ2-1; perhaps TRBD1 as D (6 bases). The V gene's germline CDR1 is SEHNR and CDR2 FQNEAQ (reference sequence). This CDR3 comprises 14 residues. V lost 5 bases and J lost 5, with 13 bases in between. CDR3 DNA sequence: TGTGCCAGCAGCGTACGACAGGTTCACAATGAGCAGTTCTTC. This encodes CASSVRQVHNEQFF.

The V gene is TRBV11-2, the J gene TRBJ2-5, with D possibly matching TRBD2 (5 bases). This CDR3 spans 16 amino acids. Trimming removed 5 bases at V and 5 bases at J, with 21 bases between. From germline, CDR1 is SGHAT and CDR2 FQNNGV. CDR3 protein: CASSPTTALAGETQYF. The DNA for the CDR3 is TGTGCCAGCAGCCCAACAACCGCGCTAGCTGGGGAGACCCAGTACTTC.

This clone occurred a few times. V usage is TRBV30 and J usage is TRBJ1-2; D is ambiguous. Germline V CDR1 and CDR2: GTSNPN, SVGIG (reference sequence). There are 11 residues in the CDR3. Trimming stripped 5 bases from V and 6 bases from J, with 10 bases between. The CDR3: CAWGRGNGYTF. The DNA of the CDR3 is TGTGCCTGGGGGCGGGGAAATGGCTACACCTTC.